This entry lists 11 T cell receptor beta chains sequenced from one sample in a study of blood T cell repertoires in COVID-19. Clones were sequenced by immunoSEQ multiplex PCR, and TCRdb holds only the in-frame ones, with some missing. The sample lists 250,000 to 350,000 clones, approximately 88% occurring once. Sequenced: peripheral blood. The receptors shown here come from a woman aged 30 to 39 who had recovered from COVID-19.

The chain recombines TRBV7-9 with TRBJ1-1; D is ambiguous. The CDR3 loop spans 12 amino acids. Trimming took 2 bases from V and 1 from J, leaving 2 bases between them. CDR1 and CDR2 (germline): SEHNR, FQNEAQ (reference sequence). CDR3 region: CASSLQNTEAFF. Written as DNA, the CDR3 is TGTGCCAGCAGCTTACAGAACACTGAAGCTTTCTTT.

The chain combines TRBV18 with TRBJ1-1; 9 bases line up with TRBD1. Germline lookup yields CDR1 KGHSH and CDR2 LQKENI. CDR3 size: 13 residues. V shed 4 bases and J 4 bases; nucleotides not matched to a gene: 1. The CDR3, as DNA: TGTGCCAGCTCACAGACAGGGGGCACTGAAGCTTTCTTT. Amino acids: CASSQTGGTEAFF.

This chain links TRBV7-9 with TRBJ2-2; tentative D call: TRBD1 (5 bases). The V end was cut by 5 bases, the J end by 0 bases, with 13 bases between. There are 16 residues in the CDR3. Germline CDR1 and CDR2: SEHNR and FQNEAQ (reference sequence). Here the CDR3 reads CASSTQTAPNTGELFF. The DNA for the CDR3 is TGTGCCAGCAGCACGCAGACAGCCCCGAACACCGGGGAGCTGTTTTTT.

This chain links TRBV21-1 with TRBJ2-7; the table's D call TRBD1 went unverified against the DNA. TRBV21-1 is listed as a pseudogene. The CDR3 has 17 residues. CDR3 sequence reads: CASSKERRDREDYEQYF. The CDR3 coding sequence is TGTGCCAGCAGCAAAGAGAGGCGGGACAGGGAGGACTACGAGCAGTACTTC.

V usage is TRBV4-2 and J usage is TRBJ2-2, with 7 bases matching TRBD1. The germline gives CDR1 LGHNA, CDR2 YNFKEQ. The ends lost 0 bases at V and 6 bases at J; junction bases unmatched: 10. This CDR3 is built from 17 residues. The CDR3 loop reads CASSQDRRRGSSGELFF. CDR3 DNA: TGTGCCAGCAGCCAAGATCGTCGCAGGGGGTCTTCCGGGGAGCTGTTTTTT.

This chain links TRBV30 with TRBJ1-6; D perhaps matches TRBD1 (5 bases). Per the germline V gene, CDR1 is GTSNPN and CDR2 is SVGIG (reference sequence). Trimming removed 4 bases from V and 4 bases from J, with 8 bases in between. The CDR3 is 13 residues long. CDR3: CAWNRQYNSPLHF. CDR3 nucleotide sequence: TGTGCCTGGAACCGACAGTATAATTCACCCCTCCACTTT.

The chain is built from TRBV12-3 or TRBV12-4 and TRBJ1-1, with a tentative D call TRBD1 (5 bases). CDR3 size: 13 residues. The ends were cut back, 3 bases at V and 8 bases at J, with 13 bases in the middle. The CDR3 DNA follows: TGTGCCAGCAGTTTCGGGGGGAAATTCGAAGCTTTCTTT. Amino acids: CASSFGGKFEAFF.

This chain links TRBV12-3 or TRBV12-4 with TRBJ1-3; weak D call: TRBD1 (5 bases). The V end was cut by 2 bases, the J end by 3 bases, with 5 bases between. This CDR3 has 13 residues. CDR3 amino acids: CASSLQGGNTIYF. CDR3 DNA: TGTGCCAGCAGTTTACAGGGTGGAAACACCATATATTTT.

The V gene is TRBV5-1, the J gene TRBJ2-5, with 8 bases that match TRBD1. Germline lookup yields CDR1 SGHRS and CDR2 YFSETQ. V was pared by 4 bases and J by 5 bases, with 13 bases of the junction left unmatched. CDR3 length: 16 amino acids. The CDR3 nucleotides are TGCGCCAGCAGCGCCGAGCCATCAGGGGGCACGGAGACCCAGTACTTC. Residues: CASSAEPSGGTETQYF.

CDR3 sequence reads: CASSYSIGQNTEAFF. The CDR3 DNA follows: TGTGCCAGCAGTTACTCTATAGGACAGAACACTGAAGCTTTCTTT. The V and J genes are TRBV6-5 and TRBJ1-1, with D perhaps TRBD1 (5 bases). The CDR3 has 15 residues. V was clipped by 0 bases and J by 1 base, with 9 bases between them. Looked up from germline, CDR1 is MNHEY and CDR2 is SVGAGI.

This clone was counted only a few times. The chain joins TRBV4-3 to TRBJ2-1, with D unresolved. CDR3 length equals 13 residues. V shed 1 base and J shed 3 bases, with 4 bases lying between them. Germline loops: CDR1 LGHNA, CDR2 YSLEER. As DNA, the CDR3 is TGCGCCAGCAGCCAAGCAATCTACAATGAGCAGTTCTTC. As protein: CASSQAIYNEQFF.